Described below is a single T cell receptor beta chain sequence and its context. Its antigen is not identified. This sample was included in a study of cytomegalovirus exposure and HLA in healthy donors. Across the study: A subsequent analysis stated that the 120 or so validation repertoires were run on the same platform as the approximately 700 first-cohort repertoires. The study's findings and limits: The finding came from a later analysis; first-cohort TCR clusters tended to co-occur in the roughly 110 validation repertoires. In vitro assays verified that three CMV-associated chains recognized CMV antigens specifically. The study flagged 150 to 200 TCR beta chains as cytomegalovirus-associated.

The CDR3 contains 15 residues. Germline V lookup: CDR1 LGHNA, CDR2 YNFKEQ. The V end lost 0 bases, the J end lost 4 bases, and 10 bases lay between the germline ends. TCRdb's copy holds only in-frame clones and misses some; the assay was immunoSEQ multiplex PCR. This sample carries 90,000 to 150,000 clones, more than 75% of them seen once, and the ten largest clones take about 6%. This sequence joins TRBV4-2 and TRBJ1-5; D remains ambiguous. Specimen: PBMCs. This clonotype was sampled from a woman aged 18-29 years in good health and CMV-seropositive. CDR3 in amino acids: CASSQEVELNQPQHF. CDR3 nucleotide sequence: TGTGCCAGCAGCCAAGAGGTAGAGCTAAATCAGCCCCAGCATTTT.